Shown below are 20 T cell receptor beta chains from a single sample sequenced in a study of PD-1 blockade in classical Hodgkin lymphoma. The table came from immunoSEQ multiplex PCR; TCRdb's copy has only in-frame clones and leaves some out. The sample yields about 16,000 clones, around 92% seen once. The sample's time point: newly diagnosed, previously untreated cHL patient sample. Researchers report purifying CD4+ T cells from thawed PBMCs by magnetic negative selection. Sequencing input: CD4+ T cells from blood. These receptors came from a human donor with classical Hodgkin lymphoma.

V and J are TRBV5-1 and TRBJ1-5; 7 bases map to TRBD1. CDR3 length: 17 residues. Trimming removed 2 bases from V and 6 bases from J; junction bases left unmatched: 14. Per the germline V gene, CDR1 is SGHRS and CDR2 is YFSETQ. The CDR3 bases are TGCGCCAGCAGCTTAGGTAGGGGGCCCCCCCGGGGTCAGCCCCAGCATTTT. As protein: CASSLGRGPPRGQPQHF.

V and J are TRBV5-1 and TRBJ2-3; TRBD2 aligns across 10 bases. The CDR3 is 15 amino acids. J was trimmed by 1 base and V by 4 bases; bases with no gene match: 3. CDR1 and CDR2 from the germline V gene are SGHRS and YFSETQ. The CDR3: CASSLAGAGTDTQYF. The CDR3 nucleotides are TGCGCCAGCAGCCTAGCGGGAGCAGGCACAGATACGCAGTATTTT.

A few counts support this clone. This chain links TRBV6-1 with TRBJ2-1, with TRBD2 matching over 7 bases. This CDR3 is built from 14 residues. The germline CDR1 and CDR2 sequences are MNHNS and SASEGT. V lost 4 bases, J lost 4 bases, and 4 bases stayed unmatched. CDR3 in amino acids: CASSVGLRYNEQFF. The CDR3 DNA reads TGTGCCAGCAGTGTGGGACTACGGTACAATGAGCAGTTCTTC.

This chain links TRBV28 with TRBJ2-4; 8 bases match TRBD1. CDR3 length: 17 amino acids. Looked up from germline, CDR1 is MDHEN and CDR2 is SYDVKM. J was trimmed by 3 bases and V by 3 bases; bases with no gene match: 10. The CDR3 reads CASSFTQGAWDKNIQYF. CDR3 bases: TGTGCCAGCAGTTTTACGCAGGGGGCATGGGACAAAAACATTCAGTACTTC.

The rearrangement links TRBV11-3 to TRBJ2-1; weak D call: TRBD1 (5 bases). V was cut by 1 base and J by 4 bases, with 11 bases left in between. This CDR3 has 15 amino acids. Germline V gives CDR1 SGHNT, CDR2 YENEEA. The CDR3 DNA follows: TGTGCCAGCAGCTTAGGTCAGGGCCTTTACAATGAGCAGTTCTTC. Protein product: CASSLGQGLYNEQFF. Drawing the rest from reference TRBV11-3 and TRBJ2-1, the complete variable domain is EAGVVQSPRYKIIEKKQPVAFWCNPISGHNTLYWYLQNLGQGPELLIRYENEEAVDDSQLPKDRFSAERLKGVDSTLKIQPAELGDSAVYLCASSLGQGLYNEQFFGPGTRLTVL.

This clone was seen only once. CDR3 protein: CASSAGGGQPQHF. The CDR3 DNA reads as TGTGCCAGCAGTGCAGGGGGCGGACAGCCCCAGCATTTT. The V call is TRBV6-4, the J call TRBJ1-5, with 8 bases aligning to TRBD1. The CDR3 has 13 amino acids. Germline V lookup: CDR1 MRHNA, CDR2 SNTAGT. The V and J ends lost 4 bases and 7 bases, in that order; junction bases with no gene match: 3.

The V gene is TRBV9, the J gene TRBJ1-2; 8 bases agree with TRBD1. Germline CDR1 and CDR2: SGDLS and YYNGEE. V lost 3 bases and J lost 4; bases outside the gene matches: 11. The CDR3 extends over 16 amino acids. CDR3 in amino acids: CASSGYRTGTIYGYTF. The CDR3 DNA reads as TGTGCCAGCAGCGGGTATCGGACAGGGACAATCTATGGCTACACCTTC.

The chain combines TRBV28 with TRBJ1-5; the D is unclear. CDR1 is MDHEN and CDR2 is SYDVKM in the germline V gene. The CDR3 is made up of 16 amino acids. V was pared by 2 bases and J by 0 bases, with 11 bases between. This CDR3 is CASSLAYWDSNQPQHF. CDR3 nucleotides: TGTGCCAGCAGTTTAGCGTACTGGGATAGCAATCAGCCCCAGCATTTT.

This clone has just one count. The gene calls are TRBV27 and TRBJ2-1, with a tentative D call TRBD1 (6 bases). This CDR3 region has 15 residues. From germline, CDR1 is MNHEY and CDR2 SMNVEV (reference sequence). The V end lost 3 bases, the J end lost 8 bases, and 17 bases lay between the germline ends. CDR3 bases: TGTGCCAGCAGTTTCCTCGGGACATTGGGCGATGAGCAGTTCTTC. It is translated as CASSFLGTLGDEQFF.

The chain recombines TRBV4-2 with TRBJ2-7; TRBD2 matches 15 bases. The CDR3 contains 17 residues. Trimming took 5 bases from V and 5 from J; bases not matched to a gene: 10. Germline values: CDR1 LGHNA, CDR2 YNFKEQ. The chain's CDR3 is CASSLPGLAGGSDEQYF. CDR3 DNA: TGTGCCAGCAGCTTACCGGGACTAGCGGGAGGTTCAGACGAGCAGTACTTC.

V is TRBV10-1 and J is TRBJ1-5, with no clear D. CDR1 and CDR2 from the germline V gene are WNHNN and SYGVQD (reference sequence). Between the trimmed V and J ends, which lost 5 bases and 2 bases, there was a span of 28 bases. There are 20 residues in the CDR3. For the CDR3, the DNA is TGCGCCAGCAGTTATTGTCTGGCCCGGCGGGAAATTTTTTGCAATCAGCCCCAGCATTTT. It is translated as CASSYCLARREIFCNQPQHF.

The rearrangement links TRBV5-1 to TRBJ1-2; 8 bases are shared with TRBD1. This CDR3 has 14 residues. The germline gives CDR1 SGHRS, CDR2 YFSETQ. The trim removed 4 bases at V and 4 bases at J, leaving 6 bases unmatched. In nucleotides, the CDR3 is TGCGCCAGCAGCCCCACCCAGGGGGCCTATGGCTACACCTTC. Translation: CASSPTQGAYGYTF.

CDR3 nucleotide sequence: TGTGCCAGCCTCGGGGCGGGACTTACCTACGAGCAGTACTTC. Its translation: CASLGAGLTYEQYF. The chain joins TRBV28 to TRBJ2-7; possible D gene TRBD2, 6 bases. The germline V gene encodes CDR1 MDHEN and CDR2 SYDVKM. CDR3 size: 14 residues. The ends were cut back, 8 bases at V and 2 bases at J, with 16 bases in the middle.

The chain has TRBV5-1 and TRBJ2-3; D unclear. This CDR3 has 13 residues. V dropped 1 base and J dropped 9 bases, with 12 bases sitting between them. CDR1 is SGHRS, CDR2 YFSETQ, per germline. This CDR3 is CASSLMGGDTQYF. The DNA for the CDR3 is TGCGCCAGCAGCTTGATGGGCGGCGACACGCAGTATTTT.

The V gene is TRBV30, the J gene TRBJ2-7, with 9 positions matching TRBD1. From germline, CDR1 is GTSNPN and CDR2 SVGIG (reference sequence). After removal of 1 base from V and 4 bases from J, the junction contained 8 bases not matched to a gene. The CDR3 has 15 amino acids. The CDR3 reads CAWSGRETGGYEQYF. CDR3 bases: TGTGCCTGGAGTGGGAGGGAGACAGGGGGTTACGAGCAGTACTTC.

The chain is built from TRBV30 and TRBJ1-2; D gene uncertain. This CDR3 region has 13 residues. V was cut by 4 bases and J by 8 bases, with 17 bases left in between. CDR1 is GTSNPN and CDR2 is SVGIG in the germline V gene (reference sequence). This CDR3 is CAWTPDRTGGYTF. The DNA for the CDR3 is TGTGCCTGGACCCCCGACCGGACCGGGGGCTACACCTTC. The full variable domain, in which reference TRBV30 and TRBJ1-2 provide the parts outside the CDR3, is SQTIHQWPATLVQPVGSPLSLECTVEGTSNPNLYWYRQAAGRGLQLLFYSVGIGQISSEVPQNLSASRPQDRQFILSSKKLLLSDSGFYLCAWTPDRTGGYTFGSGTRLTVV.

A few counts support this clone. The CDR3 DNA is TGCGCCAGCAGCTTGGGCCCGCTGAACACTGAAGCTTTCTTT. It yields the protein CASSLGPLNTEAFF. The chain links TRBV5-1 to TRBJ1-1; D is unclear. CDR3 length: 14 residues. The V gene's germline CDR1 is SGHRS and CDR2 YFSETQ. V was shortened by 0 bases and J by 0 bases, with 6 bases between the two germline ends. The full variable domain, in which reference TRBV5-1 and TRBJ1-1 provide the parts outside the CDR3, is KAGVTQTPRYLIKTRGQQVTLSCSPISGHRSVSWYQQTPGQGLQFLFEYFSETQRNKGNFPGRFSGRQFSNSRSEMNVSTLELGDSALYLCASSLGPLNTEAFFGQGTRLTVV.

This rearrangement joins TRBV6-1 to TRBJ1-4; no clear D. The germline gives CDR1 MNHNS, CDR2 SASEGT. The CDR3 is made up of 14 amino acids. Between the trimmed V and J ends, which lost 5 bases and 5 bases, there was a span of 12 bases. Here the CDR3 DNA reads TGTGCCAGCAGTACACAGTTTGGGAATGAAAAACTGTTTTTT. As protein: CASSTQFGNEKLFF.

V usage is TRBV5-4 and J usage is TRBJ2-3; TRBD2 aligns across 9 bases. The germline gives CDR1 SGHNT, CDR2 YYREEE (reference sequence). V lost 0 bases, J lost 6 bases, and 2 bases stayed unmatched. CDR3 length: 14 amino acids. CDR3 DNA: TGTGCCAGCAGCTTGGAAGCGGGAGGTGATACGCAGTATTTT. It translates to CASSLEAGGDTQYF.

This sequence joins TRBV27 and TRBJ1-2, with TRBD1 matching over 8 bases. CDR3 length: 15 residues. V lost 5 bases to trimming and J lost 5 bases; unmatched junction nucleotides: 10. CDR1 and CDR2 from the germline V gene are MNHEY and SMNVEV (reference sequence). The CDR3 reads CASSGLRGPRYGYTF. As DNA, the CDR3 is TGTGCCAGCAGTGGACTCAGGGGGCCGAGGTATGGCTACACCTTC.